These T cell receptor beta chains were read from a single sample in a study of cytomegalovirus exposure and HLA in healthy donors. The repertoire was sequenced with immunoSEQ multiplex PCR; TCRdb's copy has only in-frame clones and lacks some. This table has more than 50,000 clones, about 76% appearing once. Sequencing used PBMCs. These TCRs come from a female donor in good health and CMV-seronegative. Each CDR3 is given with its conserved first and last residue. A D gene is named only where the DNA matches it firmly. Some rows have no size entry. The others give once, few or many, or a class for an expanded clone.

V: TRBV6-5; size: once; D: NA; J: TRBJ1-1; CDR3: CASSYSGGNTEAFF; DNA: TGTGCCAGCAGTTACTCAGGGGGGAACACTGAAGCTTTCTTT
V: TRBV28; size: NA; D: NA; J: TRBJ2-1; CDR3: CASSSRVGEQFF; DNA: TGTGCCAGCAGTTCCAGGGTTGGTGAGCAGTTCTTC
V: TRBV9; size: NA; D: TRBD2; J: TRBJ2-5; CDR3: CASSDGTSGNVGETQYF; DNA: TGTGCCAGCAGCGACGGGACTAGCGGGAACGTGGGGGAGACCCAGTACTTC
V: TRBV7-2; size: NA; D: TRBD1; J: TRBJ2-2; CDR3: CASSYQTGLDGELFF; DNA: TGTGCCAGCAGCTACCAGACAGGGCTGGACGGGGAGCTGTTTTTT
V: TRBV2; size: NA; D: NA; J: TRBJ1-6; CDR3: CASSVEGNSPLHF; DNA: TGTGCCAGCAGTGTAGAGGGCAATTCACCCCTCCACTTT
V: TRBV7-9; size: NA; D: TRBD1; J: TRBJ2-7; CDR3: CASSPPFRQGVYEQYF; DNA: TGTGCCAGCAGCCCCCCGTTCCGACAGGGGGTCTACGAGCAGTACTTC
V: TRBV7-8; size: NA; D: NA; J: TRBJ1-2; CDR3: CASSLIRAGGYTF; DNA: TGTGCCAGCAGCTTAATCCGGGCGGGTGGCTACACCTTC
V: TRBV4-1; size: few; D: NA; J: TRBJ2-7; CDR3: CASSQGIPGESYEQYF; DNA: TGCGCCAGCAGCCAAGGGATACCAGGGGAGAGCTACGAGCAGTACTTC
V: TRBV7-9; size: NA; D: NA; J: TRBJ1-2; CDR3: CASSDSNGYGYTF; DNA: TGTGCCAGCAGTGACAGCAACGGCTATGGCTACACCTTC
V: TRBV19; size: NA; D: TRBD2; J: TRBJ2-7; CDR3: CASATSGSGEQYF; DNA: TGTGCCAGTGCCACTAGCGGGAGCGGCGAGCAGTACTTC
V: TRBV4-1; size: NA; D: NA; J: TRBJ1-5; CDR3: CASSQDPGLNNQPQHF; DNA: TGCGCCAGCAGCCAAGACCCAGGTTTGAACAATCAGCCCCAGCATTTT